This record concerns one T cell receptor (beta chain) sequence. The antigen is not known. This CDR3 has 13 residues. Between the trimmed V and J ends, which lost 4 bases and 3 bases, there was a span of 12 bases. Per the germline V gene, CDR1 is GTSNPN and CDR2 is SVGIG (reference sequence). This specimen belongs to a study of siplizumab effects on memory and regulatory T cells. Repertoires were generated with immunoSEQ multiplex PCR, while TCRdb's copy carries only in-frame clones and drops some. The sample holds fewer than 85,000 clones, around 90% seen once. Findings and caveats of the study: On average, about 69% of mappable alloreactive CD4+ clones were Treg-derived under siplizumab, against 25% to 30% in controls. Roughly 75-95% of proliferating CD4+ or CD8+ clones lacked an assignable naive or memory phenotype.

This chain connects TRBV30 to TRBJ1-2; a possible D gene is TRBD1 (5 bases). The source material was Tregs sorted from blood. This clonotype was sampled from a human donor in good health. Written as DNA, the CDR3 is TGTGCCTGGACTCAGACAGTCCACTATGGCTACACCTTC. Its translation: CAWTQTVHYGYTF.